Sequencing of this T cell receptor (beta chain) was carried out in a study of blood T cell repertoires in COVID-19. Study overall: COVID-19 samples from acute and convalescent phases originated in the United States, Italy and Spain.

Measured with immunoSEQ multiplex PCR; TCRdb has only the in-frame clones, and not every one. This sample has 200,000 to 250,000 clones, with 81% found just once. This clone appeared a few times. The TCR originated in a woman older than 75 with COVID-19, enrolled during active disease. What was sequenced was peripheral blood.

The CDR3 protein is CASSPYSNYGYTF. DNA of the CDR3: TGTGCCAGCTCACCGTACAGCAACTATGGCTACACCTTC. The chain is built from TRBV18 and TRBJ1-2, with D hard to call. The V end lost 3 bases, the J end lost 2 bases, and 7 bases lay between the germline ends. This CDR3 has 13 amino acids. Germline CDR1 KGHSH, CDR2 LQKENI. The variable domain in full, with the rest retrieved from reference TRBV18 and TRBJ1-2, is NAGVMQNPRHLVRRRGQEARLRCSPMKGHSHVYWYRQLPEEGLKFMVYLQKENIIDESGMPKERFSAEFPKEGPSILRIQQVVRGDSAAYFCASSPYSNYGYTFGSGTRLTVV.